The present T cell receptor (beta chain) was sequenced within a study of graft-versus-host responses after intestinal transplantation. About the study: For 3 to 4 years after anti-thymocyte globulin induction, all recipients took tacrolimus and steroids.

Processing released intraepithelial and lamina propria lymphocytes from the graft tissue. Comment on this clone: The antigen remains unidentified.

TCRdb's table, derived via immunoSEQ multiplex PCR, lists solely in-frame clones and lacks some. The data show roughly 17,000 clones, approximately 86% seen once. CDR3 length: 21 amino acids. V trimming: 2 bases; J trimming: 5 bases; junction bases outside the gene matches: 18. Germline-derived CDR1 and CDR2 are SGHVS and FQNEAQ. Study-wide points: Allograft graft-versus-host to host-versus-graft clonal ratios ran high in patients with graft-donor T cell macrochimerism. Detection of GvH clones occurred in recipient marrow, and some had their first appearance in ileum or blood. There was an association between peak levels of circulating GvH clones and early post-transplant HvG declines.

This specimen consisted of ileum tissue, obtained 17 days after transplant. V is TRBV7-8 and J is TRBJ2-2; 12 bases align to TRBD2. The TCR was taken from a human patient who received an intestinal transplant, so some T cells may come from the graft donor. In DNA form, the CDR3 reads TGTGCCAGCAGCTTATTTCTAGACCGACTAGCGGGAGTTAGCGGGACCGGGGAGCTGTTTTTT. It yields the protein CASSLFLDRLAGVSGTGELFF. The full variable domain, completed using reference TRBV7-8 and TRBJ2-2, is GAGVSQSPRYKVAKRGQDVALRCDPISGHVSLFWYQQALGQGPEFLTYFQNEAQLDKSGLPSDRFFAERPEGSVSTLKIQRTQQEDSAVYLCASSLFLDRLAGVSGTGELFFGEGSRLTVL.